This T cell receptor (beta chain) is drawn from a study of T cells after yellow fever vaccination. Study results and limitations: Few clonotypes appeared in both CD4 and CD8 compartments. Clones from primary vaccination mostly reappeared after the booster (less than 98% CD4, approximately 86% CD8). Compared with primary, the secondary response was weaker and peaked at day 5, not 15.

Worth noting for this clonotype: Its target is unknown.

The CDR3 is made up of 15 amino acids. V lost 10 bases, J lost 7 bases, and 25 bases lay in between. The germline V gene encodes CDR1 LGHDT and CDR2 YNNKEL (reference sequence). It was through 5'RACE template switching that TCR cDNA was made, with a universal primer site and UMIs added. TCRdb redid the calling of the 5' RACE reads with MiXCR, one entry per CDR3 protein. The data show 250,000 to 300,000 distinct CDR3 sequences, 8.5% to 10% seen once. This chain connects TRBV3-1 to TRBJ1-2; possibly TRBD1 for D (5 bases). Here the sequenced sample was CD4+ T cells sorted from PBMCs, taken 5 days after the yellow fever booster vaccination. The receptor's source is a man aged 18-30 years who received the YFV17D yellow fever vaccine. Here the CDR3 reads CATCPGARPHTGYTF. CDR3 in DNA: TGTGCCACCTGCCCCGGGGCCAGGCCCCATACTGGCTACACCTTC.